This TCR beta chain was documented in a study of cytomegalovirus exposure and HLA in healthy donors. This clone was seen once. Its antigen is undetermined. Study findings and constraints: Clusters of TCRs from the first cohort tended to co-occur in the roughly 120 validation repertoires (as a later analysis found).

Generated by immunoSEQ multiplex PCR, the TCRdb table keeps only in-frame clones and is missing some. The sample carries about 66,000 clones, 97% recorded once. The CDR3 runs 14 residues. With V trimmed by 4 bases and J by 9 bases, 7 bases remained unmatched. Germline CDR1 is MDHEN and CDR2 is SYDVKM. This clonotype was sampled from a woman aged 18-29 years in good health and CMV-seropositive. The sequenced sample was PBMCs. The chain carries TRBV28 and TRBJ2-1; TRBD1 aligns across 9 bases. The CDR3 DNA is TGTGCCAGCAGTTCCCGGGACAGGGACCGTGAGCAGTTCTTC. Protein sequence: CASSSRDRDREQFF.